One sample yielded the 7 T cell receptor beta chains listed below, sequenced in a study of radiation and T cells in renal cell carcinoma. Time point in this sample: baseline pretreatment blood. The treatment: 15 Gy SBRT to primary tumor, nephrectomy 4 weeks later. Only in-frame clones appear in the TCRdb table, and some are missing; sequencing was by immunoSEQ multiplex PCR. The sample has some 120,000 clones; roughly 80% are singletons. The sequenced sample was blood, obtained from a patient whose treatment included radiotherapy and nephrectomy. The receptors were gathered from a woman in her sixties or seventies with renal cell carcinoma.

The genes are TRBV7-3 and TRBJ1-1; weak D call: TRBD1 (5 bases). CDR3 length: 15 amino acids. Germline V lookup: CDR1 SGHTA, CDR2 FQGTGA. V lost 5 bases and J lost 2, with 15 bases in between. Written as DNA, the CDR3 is TGTGCCAGCAGCATACAATGGGGCGATAACACTGAAGCTTTCTTT. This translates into CASSIQWGDNTEAFF.

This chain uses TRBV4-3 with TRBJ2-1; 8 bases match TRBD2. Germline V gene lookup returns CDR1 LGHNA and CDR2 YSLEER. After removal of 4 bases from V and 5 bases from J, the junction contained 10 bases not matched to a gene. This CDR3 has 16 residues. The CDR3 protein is CASSPLGGREDNEQFF. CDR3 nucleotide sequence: TGCGCCAGCAGCCCCCTGGGAGGGCGGGAGGACAATGAGCAGTTCTTC.

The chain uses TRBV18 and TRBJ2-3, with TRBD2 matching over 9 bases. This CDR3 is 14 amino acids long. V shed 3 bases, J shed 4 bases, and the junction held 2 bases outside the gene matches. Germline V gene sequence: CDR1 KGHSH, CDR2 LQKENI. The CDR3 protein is CASSPSGSPDTQYF. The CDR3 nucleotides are TGTGCCAGCTCACCTAGCGGGAGTCCAGATACGCAGTATTTT.

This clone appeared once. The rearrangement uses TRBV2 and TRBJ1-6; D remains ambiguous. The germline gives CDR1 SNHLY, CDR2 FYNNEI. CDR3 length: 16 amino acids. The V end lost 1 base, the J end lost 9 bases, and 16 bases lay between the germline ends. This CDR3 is CASSEVEAGETSPLHF. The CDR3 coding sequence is TGTGCCAGCAGTGAAGTTGAGGCAGGAGAGACTTCACCCCTCCACTTT.

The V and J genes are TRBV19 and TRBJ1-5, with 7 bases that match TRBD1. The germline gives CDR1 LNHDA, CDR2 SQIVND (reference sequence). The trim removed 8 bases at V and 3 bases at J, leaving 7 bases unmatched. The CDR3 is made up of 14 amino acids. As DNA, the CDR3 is TGTGCCAGTTCGACAGGGTGGGTCAATCAGCCCCAGCATTTT. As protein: CASSTGWVNQPQHF.

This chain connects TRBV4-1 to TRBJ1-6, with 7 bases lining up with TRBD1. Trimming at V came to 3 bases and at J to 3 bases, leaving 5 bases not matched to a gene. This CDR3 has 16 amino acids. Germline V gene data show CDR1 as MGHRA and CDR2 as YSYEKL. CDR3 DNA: TGCGCCAGCAGCCAGGCCGGGACAGTCTATAATTCACCCCTCCACTTT. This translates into CASSQAGTVYNSPLHF.

The CDR3 protein is CASSPPGRYSGYTF. In DNA form, the CDR3 reads TGTGCCAGCAGTCCCCCAGGGAGGTACTCTGGCTACACCTTC. V and J are TRBV28 and TRBJ1-2, with D perhaps TRBD1 (5 bases). With 5 bases removed from V and 7 bases from J, the gap between germline ends came to 17 bases. CDR3 length: 14 amino acids. Per germline, CDR1 MDHEN and CDR2 SYDVKM.